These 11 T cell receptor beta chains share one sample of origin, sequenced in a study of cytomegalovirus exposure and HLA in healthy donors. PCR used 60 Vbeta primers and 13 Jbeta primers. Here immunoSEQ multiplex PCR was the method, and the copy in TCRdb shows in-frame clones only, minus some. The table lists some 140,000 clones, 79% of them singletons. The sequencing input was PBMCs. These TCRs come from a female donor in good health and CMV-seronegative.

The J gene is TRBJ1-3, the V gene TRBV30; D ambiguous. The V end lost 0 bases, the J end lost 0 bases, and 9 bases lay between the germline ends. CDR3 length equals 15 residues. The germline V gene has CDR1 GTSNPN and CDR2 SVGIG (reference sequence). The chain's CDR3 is CAWSVGRSSGNTIYF. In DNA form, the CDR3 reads TGTGCCTGGAGTGTGGGCAGAAGCTCTGGAAACACCATATATTTT.

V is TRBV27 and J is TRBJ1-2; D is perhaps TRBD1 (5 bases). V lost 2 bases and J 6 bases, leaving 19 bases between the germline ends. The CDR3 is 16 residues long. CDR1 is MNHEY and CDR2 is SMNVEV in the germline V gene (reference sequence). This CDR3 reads CASSLTPTVLRDGYTF. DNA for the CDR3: TGTGCCAGCAGTTTAACCCCGACAGTCCTACGAGATGGCTACACCTTC.

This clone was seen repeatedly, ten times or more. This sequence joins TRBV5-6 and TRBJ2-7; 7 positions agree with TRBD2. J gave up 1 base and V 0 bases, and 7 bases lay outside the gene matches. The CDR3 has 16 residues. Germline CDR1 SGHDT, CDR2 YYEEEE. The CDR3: CASSLGPGTISYEQYF. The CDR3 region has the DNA TGTGCCAGCAGCTTGGGGCCCGGGACTATATCCTACGAGCAGTACTTC.

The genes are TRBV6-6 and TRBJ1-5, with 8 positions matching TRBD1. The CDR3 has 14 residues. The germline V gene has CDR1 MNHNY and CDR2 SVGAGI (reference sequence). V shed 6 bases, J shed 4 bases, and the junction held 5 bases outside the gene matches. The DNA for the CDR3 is TGTGCCAGCAGAGGACAGGGAAAGAATCAGCCCCAGCATTTT. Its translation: CASRGQGKNQPQHF.

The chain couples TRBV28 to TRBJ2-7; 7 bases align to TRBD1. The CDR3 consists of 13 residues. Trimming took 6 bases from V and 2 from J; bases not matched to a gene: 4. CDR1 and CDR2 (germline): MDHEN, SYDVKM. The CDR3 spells CASRGGPPYEQYF. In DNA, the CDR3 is TGTGCCAGCAGAGGGGGCCCCCCCTACGAGCAGTACTTC.

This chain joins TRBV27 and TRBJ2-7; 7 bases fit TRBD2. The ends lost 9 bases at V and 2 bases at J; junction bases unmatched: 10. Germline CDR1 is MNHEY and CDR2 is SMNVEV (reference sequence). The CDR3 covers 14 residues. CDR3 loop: CASSLAGATYEQYF. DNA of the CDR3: TGTGCCAGTTCATTAGCGGGTGCGACCTACGAGCAGTACTTC.

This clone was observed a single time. CDR3 sequence (DNA): TGTGCCAGCAGCTTATTAGGGGGAAACACTGAAGCTTTCTTT. As protein: CASSLLGGNTEAFF. The rearrangement links TRBV7-2 to TRBJ1-1; tentative D call: TRBD1 (6 bases). With 2 bases removed from V and 2 bases from J, the gap between germline ends came to 9 bases. Germline-derived CDR1 and CDR2 are SGHTA and FQGNSA. This CDR3 contains 14 residues. Drawing the rest from reference TRBV7-2 and TRBJ1-1, the complete variable domain is GAGVSQSPSNKVTEKGKDVELRCDPISGHTALYWYRQSLGQGLEFLIYFQGNSAPDKSGLPSDRFSAERTGGSVSTLTIQRTQQEDSAVYLCASSLLGGNTEAFFGQGTRLTVV.

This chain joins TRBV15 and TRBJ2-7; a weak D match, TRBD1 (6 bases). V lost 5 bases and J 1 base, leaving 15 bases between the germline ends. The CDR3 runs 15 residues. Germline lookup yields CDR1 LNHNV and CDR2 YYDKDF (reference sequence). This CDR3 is CATSRTGIRSYEQYF. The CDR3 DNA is TGTGCCACCAGCCGAACAGGGATTAGGTCCTACGAGCAGTACTTC.

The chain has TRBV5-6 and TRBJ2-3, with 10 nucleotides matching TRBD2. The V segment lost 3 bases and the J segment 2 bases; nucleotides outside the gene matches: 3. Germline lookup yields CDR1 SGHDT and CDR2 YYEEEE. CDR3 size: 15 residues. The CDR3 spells CASSYLAGDTDTQYF. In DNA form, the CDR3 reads TGTGCCAGCAGCTACCTAGCGGGAGACACAGATACGCAGTATTTT.

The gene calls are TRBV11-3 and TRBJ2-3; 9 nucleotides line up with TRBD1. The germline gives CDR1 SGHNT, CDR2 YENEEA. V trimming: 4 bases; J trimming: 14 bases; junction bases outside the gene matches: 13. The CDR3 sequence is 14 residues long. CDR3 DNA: TGTGCCAGCAGCTCAGGACAGGGGATGAAAGAGTTGTATTTT. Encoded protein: CASSSGQGMKELYF. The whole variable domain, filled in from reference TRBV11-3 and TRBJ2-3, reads EAGVVQSPRYKIIEKKQPVAFWCNPISGHNTLYWYLQNLGQGPELLIRYENEEAVDDSQLPKDRFSAERLKGVDSTLKIQPAELGDSAVYLCASSSGQGMKELYFGPGTRLTVL.

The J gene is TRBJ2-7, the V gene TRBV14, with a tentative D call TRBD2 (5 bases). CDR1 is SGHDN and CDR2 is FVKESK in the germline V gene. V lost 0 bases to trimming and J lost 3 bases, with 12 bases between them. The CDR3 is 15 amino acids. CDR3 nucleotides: TGTGCCAGCAGCCAAGATTGGGAGCGGAGCTACGAGCAGTACTTC. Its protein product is CASSQDWERSYEQYF. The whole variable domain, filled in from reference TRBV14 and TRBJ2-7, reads EAGVTQFPSHSVIEKGQTVTLRCDPISGHDNLYWYRRVMGKEIKFLLHFVKESKQDESGMPNNRFLAERTGGTYSTLKVQPAELEDSGVYFCASSQDWERSYEQYFGPGTRLTVT.